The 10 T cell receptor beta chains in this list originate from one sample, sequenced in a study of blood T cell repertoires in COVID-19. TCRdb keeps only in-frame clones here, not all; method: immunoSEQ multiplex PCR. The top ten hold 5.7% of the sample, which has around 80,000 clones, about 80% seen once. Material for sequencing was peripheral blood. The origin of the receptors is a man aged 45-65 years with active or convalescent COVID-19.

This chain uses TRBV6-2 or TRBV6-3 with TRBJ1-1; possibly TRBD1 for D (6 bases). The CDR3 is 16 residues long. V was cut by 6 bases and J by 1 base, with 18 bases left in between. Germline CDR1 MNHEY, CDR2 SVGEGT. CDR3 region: CASSRSGQRSNTEAFF. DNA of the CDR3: TGTGCCAGCAGCCGATCCGGACAGAGATCGAACACTGAAGCTTTCTTT.

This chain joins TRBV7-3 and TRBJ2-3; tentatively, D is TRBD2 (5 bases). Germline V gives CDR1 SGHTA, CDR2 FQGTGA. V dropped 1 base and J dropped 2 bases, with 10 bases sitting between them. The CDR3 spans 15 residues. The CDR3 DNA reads TGTGCCAGCAGCTTAAATGGGGAGCTCACAGATACGCAGTATTTT. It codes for CASSLNGELTDTQYF.

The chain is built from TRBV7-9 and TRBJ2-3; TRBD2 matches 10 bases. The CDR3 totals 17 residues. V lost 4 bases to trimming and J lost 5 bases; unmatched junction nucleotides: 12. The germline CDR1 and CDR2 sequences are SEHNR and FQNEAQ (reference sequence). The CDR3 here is CASSSASGGQRGDTQYF. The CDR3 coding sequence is TGTGCCAGCAGCTCGGCTAGCGGGGGACAACGGGGAGATACGCAGTATTTT.

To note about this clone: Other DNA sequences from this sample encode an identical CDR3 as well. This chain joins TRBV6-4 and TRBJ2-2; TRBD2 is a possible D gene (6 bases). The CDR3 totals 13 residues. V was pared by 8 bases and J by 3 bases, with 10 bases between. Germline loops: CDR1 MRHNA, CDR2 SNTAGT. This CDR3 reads CASRWGDTGELFF. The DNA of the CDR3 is TGTGCCAGCCGATGGGGGGACACCGGGGAGCTGTTTTTT.

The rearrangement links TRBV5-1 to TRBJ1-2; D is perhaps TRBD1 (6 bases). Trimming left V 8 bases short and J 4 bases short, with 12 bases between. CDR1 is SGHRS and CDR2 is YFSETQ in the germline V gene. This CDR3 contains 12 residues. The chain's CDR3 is CASRTDLYGYTF. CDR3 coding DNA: TGCGCCAGTCGGACAGATCTCTATGGCTACACCTTC.

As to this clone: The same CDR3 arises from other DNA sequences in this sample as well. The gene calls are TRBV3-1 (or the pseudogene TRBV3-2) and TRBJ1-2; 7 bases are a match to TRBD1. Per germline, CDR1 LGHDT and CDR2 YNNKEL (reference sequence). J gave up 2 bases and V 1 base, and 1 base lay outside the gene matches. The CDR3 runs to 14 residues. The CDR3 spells CASSQGQGNYGYTF. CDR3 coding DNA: TGTGCCAGCAGCCAAGGACAGGGAAACTATGGCTACACCTTC.

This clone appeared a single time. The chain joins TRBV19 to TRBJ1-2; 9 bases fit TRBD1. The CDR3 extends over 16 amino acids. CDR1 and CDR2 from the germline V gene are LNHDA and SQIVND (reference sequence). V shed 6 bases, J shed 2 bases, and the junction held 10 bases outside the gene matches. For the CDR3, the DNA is TGTGCCAGTAGCCCGGGACAGGGACGGGGGAACTATGGCTACACCTTC. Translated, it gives CASSPGQGRGNYGYTF. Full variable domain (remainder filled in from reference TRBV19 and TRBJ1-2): DGGITQSPKYLFRKEGQNVTLSCEQNLNHDAMYWYRQDPGQGLRLIYYSQIVNDFQKGDIAEGYSVSREKKESFPLTVTSAQKNPTAFYLCASSPGQGRGNYGYTFGSGTRLTVV.

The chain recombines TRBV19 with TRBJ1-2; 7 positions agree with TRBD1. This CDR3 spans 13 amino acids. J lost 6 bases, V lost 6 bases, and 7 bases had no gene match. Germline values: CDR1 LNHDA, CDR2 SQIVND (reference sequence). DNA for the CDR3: TGTGCCAGTAGCCCAGGGGGGACTCATGGCTACACCTTC. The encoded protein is CASSPGGTHGYTF.

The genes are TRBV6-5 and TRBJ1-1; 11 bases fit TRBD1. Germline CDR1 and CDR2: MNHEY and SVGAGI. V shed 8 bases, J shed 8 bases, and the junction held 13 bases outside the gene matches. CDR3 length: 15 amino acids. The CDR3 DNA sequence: TGTGCCAGCTCGGCCGGGACAGGGGGGCCGTCGGAAGCTTTCTTT. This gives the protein CASSAGTGGPSEAFF.

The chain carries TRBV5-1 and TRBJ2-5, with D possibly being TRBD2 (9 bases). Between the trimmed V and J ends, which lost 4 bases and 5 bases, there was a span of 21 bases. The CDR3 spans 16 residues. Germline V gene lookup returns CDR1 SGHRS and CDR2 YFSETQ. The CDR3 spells CASSPRGRGGLETQYF. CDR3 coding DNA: TGCGCCAGCAGCCCCAGGGGGCGGGGGGGCCTGGAGACCCAGTACTTC.